This T cell receptor beta chain was retrieved from a study of blood T cell repertoires in COVID-19. Study at large: PBMCs, B-cell-depleted T cells, or T cells provided the cDNA or gDNA that made up the material.

Ages ranged from about 18 to 89 years, with residence in around 24 US areas. Each exposed participant met a COVID-19 case in the 2 weeks preceding study entry. This clone appeared once. Profiling relied on immunoSEQ multiplex PCR, and the TCRdb table lists in-frame clones only, not all of them. Of some 190,000 clones detected, 84% appear once; the ten largest clones hold 3% to 3.5%. V lost 4 bases to trimming and J lost 3 bases, with 13 bases between them. Per the germline V gene, CDR1 is SGHNT and CDR2 is YYREEE (reference sequence). The CDR3 covers 14 residues. Source material: PBMCs or T cells enriched from blood (not recorded which). The V and J genes are TRBV5-4 and TRBJ1-1, with D possibly matching TRBD1 (5 bases). The clonotype originates from a young woman who had been exposed to COVID-19. The DNA of the CDR3 is TGTGCCAGCAGCCAGCACTCAGGGCACACTGAAGCTTTCTTT. Its translation is CASSQHSGHTEAFF.